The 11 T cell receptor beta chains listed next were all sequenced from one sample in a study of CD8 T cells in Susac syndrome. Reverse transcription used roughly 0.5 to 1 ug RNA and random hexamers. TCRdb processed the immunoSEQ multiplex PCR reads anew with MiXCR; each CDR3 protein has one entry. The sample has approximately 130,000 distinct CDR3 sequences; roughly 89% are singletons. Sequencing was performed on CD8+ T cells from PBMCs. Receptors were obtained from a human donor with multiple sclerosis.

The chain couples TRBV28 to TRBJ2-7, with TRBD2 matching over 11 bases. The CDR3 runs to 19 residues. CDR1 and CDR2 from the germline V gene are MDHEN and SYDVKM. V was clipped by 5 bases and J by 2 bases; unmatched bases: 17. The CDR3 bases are TGTGCCAGCAGTGCATCAGGGGTACTAGCGGGAGAGAAGCCCTACGAGCAGTACTTC. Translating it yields CASSASGVLAGEKPYEQYF.

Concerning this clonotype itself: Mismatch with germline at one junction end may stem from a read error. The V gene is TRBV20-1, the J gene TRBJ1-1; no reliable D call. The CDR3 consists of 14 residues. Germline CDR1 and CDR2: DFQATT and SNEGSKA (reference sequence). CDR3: CSARELVWNTEAFF. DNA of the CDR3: TGCAGTGCCAGAGAACTAGTATGGAACACTGAAGCTTTCTTT.

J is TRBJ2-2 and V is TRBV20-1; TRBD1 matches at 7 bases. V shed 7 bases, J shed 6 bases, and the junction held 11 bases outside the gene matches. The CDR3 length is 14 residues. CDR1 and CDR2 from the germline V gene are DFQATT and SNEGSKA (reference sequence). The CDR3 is CSVDRGQVAGELFF. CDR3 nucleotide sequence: TGCAGTGTCGACCGCGGACAGGTAGCCGGGGAGCTGTTTTTT.

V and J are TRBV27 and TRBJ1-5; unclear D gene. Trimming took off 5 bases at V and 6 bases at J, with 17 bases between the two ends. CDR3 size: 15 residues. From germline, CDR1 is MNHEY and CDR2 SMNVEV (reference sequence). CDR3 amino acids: CASSPTYGSLQPQHF. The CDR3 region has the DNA TGTGCCAGCAGTCCGACCTACGGATCTCTTCAGCCCCAGCATTTT.

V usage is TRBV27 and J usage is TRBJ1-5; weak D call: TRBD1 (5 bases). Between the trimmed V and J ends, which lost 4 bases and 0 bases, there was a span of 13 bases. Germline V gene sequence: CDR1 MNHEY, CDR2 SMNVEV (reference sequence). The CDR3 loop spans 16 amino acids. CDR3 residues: CASSSLGGYSNQPQHF. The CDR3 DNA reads TGTGCCAGCAGTTCCCTTGGGGGGTATAGCAATCAGCCCCAGCATTTT.

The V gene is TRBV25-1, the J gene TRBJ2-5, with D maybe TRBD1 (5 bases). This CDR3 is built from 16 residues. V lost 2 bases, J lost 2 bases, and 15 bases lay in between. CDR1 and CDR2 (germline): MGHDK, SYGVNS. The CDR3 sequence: CASSEIGREDQETQYF. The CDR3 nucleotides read TGTGCCAGCAGTGAAATCGGCAGGGAAGATCAAGAGACCCAGTACTTC. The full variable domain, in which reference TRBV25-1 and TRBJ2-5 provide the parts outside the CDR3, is EADIYQTPRYLVIGTGKKITLECSQTMGHDKMYWYQQDPGMELHLIHYSYGVNSTEKGDLSSESTVSRIRTEHFPLTLESARPSHTSQYLCASSEIGREDQETQYFGPGTRLLVL.

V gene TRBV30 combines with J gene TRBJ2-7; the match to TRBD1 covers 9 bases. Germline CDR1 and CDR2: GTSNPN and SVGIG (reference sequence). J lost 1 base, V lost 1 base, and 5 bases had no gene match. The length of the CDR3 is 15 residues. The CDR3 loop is CAWSGGQGLSYEQYF. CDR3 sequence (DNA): TGTGCCTGGAGTGGGGGACAGGGCTTATCCTACGAGCAGTACTTC.

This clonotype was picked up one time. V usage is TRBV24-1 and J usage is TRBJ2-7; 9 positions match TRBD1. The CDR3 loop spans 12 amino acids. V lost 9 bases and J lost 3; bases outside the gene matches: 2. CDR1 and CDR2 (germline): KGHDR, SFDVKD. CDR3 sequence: CATQGQGYEQYF. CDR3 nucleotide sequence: TGTGCCACCCAGGGACAGGGCTACGAGCAGTACTTC.

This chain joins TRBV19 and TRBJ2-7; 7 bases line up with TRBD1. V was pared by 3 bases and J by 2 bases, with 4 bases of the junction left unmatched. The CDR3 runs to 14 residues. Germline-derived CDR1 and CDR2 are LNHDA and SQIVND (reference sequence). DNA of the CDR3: TGTGCCAGTAGTATTAGGGGACAGACCTACGAGCAGTACTTC. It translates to CASSIRGQTYEQYF. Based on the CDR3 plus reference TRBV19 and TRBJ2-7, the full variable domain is DGGITQSPKYLFRKEGQNVTLSCEQNLNHDAMYWYRQDPGQGLRLIYYSQIVNDFQKGDIAEGYSVSREKKESFPLTVTSAQKNPTAFYLCASSIRGQTYEQYFGPGTRLTVT.

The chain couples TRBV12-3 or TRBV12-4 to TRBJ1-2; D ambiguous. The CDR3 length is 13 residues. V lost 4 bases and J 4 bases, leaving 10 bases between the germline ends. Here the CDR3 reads CASSSAPSYGYTF. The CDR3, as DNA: TGTGCCAGCAGTTCCGCCCCAAGCTATGGCTACACCTTC.

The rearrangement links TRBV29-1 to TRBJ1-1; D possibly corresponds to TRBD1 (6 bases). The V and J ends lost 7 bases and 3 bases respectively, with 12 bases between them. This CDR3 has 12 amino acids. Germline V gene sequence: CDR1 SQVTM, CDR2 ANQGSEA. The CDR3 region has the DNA TGCAGCGCCCAGGGGTTGGACACTGAAGCTTTCTTT. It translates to CSAQGLDTEAFF.